This TCR beta chain was recorded in a study of control samples from healthy donors and cancer patients. TCRdb's copy holds only in-frame clones and misses some; the assay was immunoSEQ multiplex PCR. The sample contains 250,000 to 300,000 clones, almost 85% of which appear only once. Source material: PBMCs. The source of this sequence is a woman in her sixties or seventies with lung cancer.

The CDR3 DNA sequence: TGTGCCAGTAGTTTGAGCGGGGAGCTGTTTTTT. This codes for CASSLSGELFF. V usage is TRBV19 and J usage is TRBJ2-2; D gene uncertain. The CDR3 sequence is 11 residues long. Trimming stripped 5 bases from V and 7 bases from J, with 5 bases between. Germline V gene lookup returns CDR1 LNHDA and CDR2 SQIVND (reference sequence).